Below are 30 T cell receptor beta chains sequenced from a single sample in a study of cytomegalovirus exposure and HLA in healthy donors. The PCR had 60 Vbeta and 13 Jbeta primers. The data were produced by immunoSEQ multiplex PCR, yet TCRdb's version contains in-frame clones alone and is incomplete. Among 75,000 to 100,000 clones listed, about 71% were seen once. The specimen was PBMCs. These receptors all come from a man in his sixties in good health and CMV-seronegative.

The chain links TRBV5-4 to TRBJ2-3, with TRBD2 matching over 10 bases. The V gene's germline CDR1 is SGHNT and CDR2 YYREEE (reference sequence). V lost 4 bases and J lost 3; bases outside the gene matches: 8. The CDR3 has 16 amino acids. This CDR3 reads CASSHGLADLTDTQYF. Here the CDR3 DNA reads TGTGCCAGCAGCCACGGACTAGCGGACCTAACAGATACGCAGTATTTT.

The chain is built from TRBV29-1 and TRBJ2-1; D possibly corresponds to TRBD2 (7 bases). The length of the CDR3 is 12 residues. CDR1 and CDR2 from the germline V gene are SQVTM and ANQGSEA. V lost 4 bases and J 8 bases, leaving 12 bases between the germline ends. In DNA, the CDR3 is TGCAGCGTTGGGCGGGGGCCGGATGAGCAGTTCTTC. Residues: CSVGRGPDEQFF.

The gene calls are TRBV28 and TRBJ2-5; 8 positions agree with TRBD1. The CDR3 has 15 residues. The junction had 7 bases not matched to a gene; V was cut back by 4 bases and J by 3 bases. From germline, CDR1 is MDHEN and CDR2 SYDVKM. The CDR3 nucleotides read TGTGCCAGCAGTTCCCCCGACAGGGGTGAAGAGACCCAGTACTTC. Translation gives CASSSPDRGEETQYF.

The V call is TRBV5-1, the J call TRBJ2-1, with TRBD2 matching 9 bases. V dropped 1 base and J dropped 5; count of bases not matched to a gene: 7. Germline CDR1 reads SGHRS; CDR2 reads YFSETQ. The length of the CDR3 is 16 residues. The CDR3 protein is CASSLWGSGSNNEQFF. The CDR3 coding sequence is TGCGCCAGCAGCTTGTGGGGTAGCGGGAGCAACAATGAGCAGTTCTTC. The full variable domain, its missing parts supplied by reference TRBV5-1 and TRBJ2-1, is KAGVTQTPRYLIKTRGQQVTLSCSPISGHRSVSWYQQTPGQGLQFLFEYFSETQRNKGNFPGRFSGRQFSNSRSEMNVSTLELGDSALYLCASSLWGSGSNNEQFFGPGTRLTVL.

The sample holds one count of this clone. Here the CDR3 reads CASTSGVLRKLNQPQHF. Written as DNA, the CDR3 is TGTGCCAGCACCTCAGGGGTCCTTCGTAAACTCAATCAGCCCCAGCATTTT. This chain joins TRBV28 and TRBJ1-5, with D perhaps matching TRBD1 (6 bases). Trimming pared 7 bases from V and 3 bases from J, leaving 22 bases between. There are 17 residues in the CDR3. CDR1 and CDR2 (germline): MDHEN, SYDVKM.

There are a few counts of this clone. The gene calls are TRBV11-3 and TRBJ2-1, with a possible D match to TRBD1 (6 bases). V was trimmed by 5 bases and J by 5 bases, leaving 13 bases between them. This CDR3 spans 14 amino acids. In germline, CDR1 is SGHNT, CDR2 YENEEA. CDR3 protein: CASSDPRGNNEQFF. For the CDR3, the DNA is TGTGCCAGCAGCGACCCTAGGGGGAACAATGAGCAGTTCTTC.

This clone was seen more than once but under ten times. The chain couples TRBV2 to TRBJ2-2; 9 positions match TRBD2. Per germline, CDR1 SNHLY and CDR2 FYNNEI. This CDR3 contains 17 residues. Losses at the gene ends were 3 bases for V and 2 bases for J; bases not matched to a gene: 7. The CDR3 sequence: CASSDLGGRGNTGELFF. The CDR3 region has the DNA TGTGCCAGCAGTGATCTGGGCGGGAGGGGTAACACCGGGGAGCTGTTTTTT.

The chain links TRBV27 to TRBJ2-1; 11 positions agree with TRBD2. Per germline, CDR1 MNHEY and CDR2 SMNVEV (reference sequence). Trimming took 9 bases from V and 8 from J; bases not matched to a gene: 6. The CDR3 extends over 13 amino acids. DNA of the CDR3: TGTGCCAGTACTAGCGGGAGTTTACATGAGCAGTTCTTC. Translated, it gives CASTSGSLHEQFF.

The J gene is TRBJ1-6, the V gene TRBV4-3; D gene ambiguous. Germline values: CDR1 LGHNA, CDR2 YSLEER. V gave up 0 bases and J gave up 15 bases, with 24 bases separating them. The CDR3 totals 17 residues. Here the CDR3 reads CASSQDFLVIGAHDLHF. The CDR3 DNA sequence: TGCGCCAGCAGCCAAGATTTCTTAGTGATTGGAGCGCATGACCTCCACTTT.

This clone was found once. J is TRBJ2-5 and V is TRBV2; 15 bases align to TRBD2. CDR1 SNHLY and CDR2 FYNNEI come from the germline V gene. The CDR3 contains 15 residues. V lost 8 bases, J lost 4 bases, and 5 bases stayed unmatched. This chain's CDR3 is CASGLAGGPGETQYF. The DNA for the CDR3 is TGTGCCAGCGGACTAGCGGGAGGGCCGGGAGAGACCCAGTACTTC.

The rearrangement joins TRBV7-2 to TRBJ1-4; maybe TRBD1 (6 bases). Germline CDR1 and CDR2: SGHTA and FQGNSA. V shed 6 bases and J shed 8 bases, with 22 bases lying between them. This CDR3 is built from 16 residues. The CDR3 reads CASSVLGAKYREKLFF. In DNA form, the CDR3 reads TGTGCCAGCAGTGTGTTGGGGGCCAAGTACCGGGAAAAACTGTTTTTT. The full variable domain, completed using reference TRBV7-2 and TRBJ1-4, is GAGVSQSPSNKVTEKGKDVELRCDPISGHTALYWYRQSLGQGLEFLIYFQGNSAPDKSGLPSDRFSAERTGGSVSTLTIQRTQQEDSAVYLCASSVLGAKYREKLFFGSGTQLSVL.

This sequence joins TRBV6-5 and TRBJ1-5; D gene uncertain. Germline CDR1 and CDR2: MNHEY and SVGAGI. There are 13 residues in the CDR3. Trimming took 1 base from V and 3 from J, leaving 4 bases between them. CDR3 sequence reads: CASSYLANQPQHF. CDR3 nucleotides: TGTGCCAGCAGTTACTTGGCCAATCAGCCCCAGCATTTT.

This chain joins TRBV29-1 and TRBJ1-1; TRBD1 might be the D (5 bases). This CDR3 is built from 12 residues. V was trimmed by 5 bases and J by 3 bases, leaving 10 bases between them. From germline, CDR1 is SQVTM and CDR2 ANQGSEA. The CDR3 here is CSVHDSYTEAFF. The CDR3, as DNA: TGCAGCGTTCACGACAGTTACACTGAAGCTTTCTTT. Drawing the rest from reference TRBV29-1 and TRBJ1-1, the complete variable domain is SAVISQKPSRDICQRGTSLTIQCQVDSQVTMMFWYRQQPGQSLTLIATANQGSEATYESGFVIDKFPISRPNLTFSTLTVSNMSPEDSSIYLCSVHDSYTEAFFGQGTRLTVV.

This chain connects TRBV6-1 to TRBJ1-5; D remains unclear. Germline loops: CDR1 MNHNS, CDR2 SASEGT. There are 15 residues in the CDR3. V was clipped by 3 bases and J by 2 bases, with 11 bases between them. The CDR3 bases are TGTGCCAGCAGTGAGCCCGGGTCGGGCAATCAGCCCCAGCATTTT. It translates to CASSEPGSGNQPQHF.

This clone was observed once. This chain links TRBV5-1 with TRBJ2-7, with 7 bases that match TRBD2. CDR1 is SGHRS, CDR2 YFSETQ, per germline. With 0 bases clipped from V and 6 bases from J, the junction kept 9 bases outside the gene matches. The CDR3 is 15 residues long. CDR3 loop: CASSLGGGRRAEQYF. In DNA form, the CDR3 reads TGCGCCAGCAGCTTGGGTGGCGGGAGACGGGCCGAGCAGTACTTC.

V and J are TRBV7-8 and TRBJ2-1; 7 bases line up with TRBD2. The CDR3 loop spans 13 amino acids. Germline V lookup: CDR1 SGHVS, CDR2 FQNEAQ. With 3 bases clipped from V and 7 bases from J, the junction kept 3 bases outside the gene matches. CDR3 residues: CASSFLAENEQFF. The CDR3 nucleotides are TGTGCCAGCAGCTTCCTAGCGGAGAATGAGCAGTTCTTC.

CDR3: CASSPQGAGTEAFF. CDR3 bases: TGCGCCAGCAGCCCACAGGGGGCGGGGACTGAAGCTTTCTTT. The gene calls are TRBV5-1 and TRBJ1-1; 9 bases are a match to TRBD1. Germline V lookup: CDR1 SGHRS, CDR2 YFSETQ. The trim removed 4 bases at V and 5 bases at J, leaving 6 bases unmatched. This CDR3 region has 14 residues.

The V call is TRBV6-5, the J call TRBJ2-7; D is ambiguous. Trimming stripped 4 bases from V and 3 bases from J, with 4 bases between. This CDR3 comprises 11 residues. Germline V gives CDR1 MNHEY, CDR2 SVGAGI. CDR3 region: CASSSLYEQYF. The CDR3 region has the DNA TGTGCCAGCAGTTCCCTCTACGAGCAGTACTTC.

The rearrangement uses TRBV29-1 and TRBJ1-2, with 8 bases fitting TRBD1. Germline values: CDR1 SQVTM, CDR2 ANQGSEA. Trimming at V came to 3 bases and at J to 6 bases, leaving 6 bases not matched to a gene. The CDR3 extends over 13 amino acids. The chain's CDR3 is CSVDSDRGDGYTF. CDR3 DNA sequence: TGCAGCGTTGATTCTGACAGGGGTGATGGCTACACCTTC.

The rearrangement links TRBV27 to TRBJ2-3; D unclear. V shed 8 bases and J shed 1 base, with 13 bases lying between them. From germline, CDR1 is MNHEY and CDR2 SMNVEV (reference sequence). The CDR3 runs to 14 residues. As DNA, the CDR3 is TGTGCCAGCGGGTCCCCCCTAGGCACAGATACGCAGTATTTT. This gives the protein CASGSPLGTDTQYF.

This rearrangement joins TRBV6-1 to TRBJ2-2; D unresolved. The germline V gene encodes CDR1 MNHNS and CDR2 SASEGT. V was trimmed by 4 bases and J by 2 bases, leaving 5 bases between them. The CDR3 covers 13 residues. CDR3 in DNA: TGTGCCAGCAGTGTTAGCAACACCGGGGAGCTGTTTTTT. Translated, it gives CASSVSNTGELFF.

J is TRBJ2-3 and V is TRBV30; 9 positions agree with TRBD2. Looked up from germline, CDR1 is GTSNPN and CDR2 is SVGIG (reference sequence). This CDR3 has 15 residues. J was trimmed by 4 bases and V by 3 bases; bases with no gene match: 8. CDR3 DNA: TGTGCCTGGAGGCTAGCGGGGAGCCCAGCAGATACGCAGTATTTT. Translation: CAWRLAGSPADTQYF.

The V and J genes are TRBV10-3 and TRBJ1-6, with D uncertain. With 0 bases removed from V and 13 bases from J, the gap between germline ends came to 10 bases. Per germline, CDR1 ENHRY and CDR2 SYGVKD. The CDR3 is 13 amino acids. The CDR3 loop reads CAISESEGTPLHF. The DNA for the CDR3 is TGTGCCATCAGTGAGTCGGAGGGTACCCCCCTCCACTTT.

This rearrangement joins TRBV7-2 to TRBJ2-1; D is possibly TRBD2 (7 bases). Germline assignment: CDR1 SGHTA and CDR2 FQGNSA. The CDR3 has 16 residues. V was shortened by 4 bases and J by 6 bases, with 19 bases between the two germline ends. CDR3 DNA: TGTGCCAGCAGCTCCCTAGGACGGGGGGCTTTCAATGAGCAGTTCTTC. Its protein is CASSSLGRGAFNEQFF.

This chain uses TRBV15 with TRBJ2-1; 8 bases line up with TRBD2. Per the germline V gene, CDR1 is LNHNV and CDR2 is YYDKDF (reference sequence). The CDR3 sequence is 15 residues long. The ends lost 6 bases at V and 4 bases at J; junction bases unmatched: 8. The CDR3 sequence is CATRDSGSPYNEQFF. The CDR3 region has the DNA TGTGCCACCAGGGACAGCGGGAGCCCTTACAATGAGCAGTTCTTC.

This clone was picked up a small number of times. V is TRBV19 and J is TRBJ2-7; 8 nucleotides line up with TRBD2. V gave up 5 bases and J gave up 5 bases; unmatched junction bases: 8. The CDR3 runs 14 residues. CDR1 is LNHDA and CDR2 is SQIVND in the germline V gene (reference sequence). This chain's CDR3 is CASSPGTSRDEQYF. The CDR3 DNA sequence: TGTGCCAGTAGTCCCGGGACTAGTAGGGACGAGCAGTACTTC.

The gene calls are TRBV29-1 and TRBJ1-4, with D unresolved. V was cut by 4 bases and J by 2 bases, with 8 bases left in between. This CDR3 is built from 13 residues. Germline V CDR1 and CDR2: SQVTM, ANQGSEA. The CDR3 spells CSVVVSTNEKLFF. The CDR3 DNA is TGCAGCGTTGTAGTGAGCACTAATGAAAAACTGTTTTTT.

The V and J genes are TRBV7-2 and TRBJ2-1; 10 bases are shared with TRBD2. V shed 4 bases and J 6 bases; nucleotides not matched to a gene: 6. The germline V gene encodes CDR1 SGHTA and CDR2 FQGNSA. The CDR3 contains 15 residues. The CDR3 sequence: CASSSPTSGPNEQFF. Written as DNA, the CDR3 is TGTGCCAGCAGCTCCCCGACTAGCGGGCCCAATGAGCAGTTCTTC.

This clone has only a few counts. The chain has TRBV4-2 and TRBJ2-7; 9 bases match TRBD2. The germline gives CDR1 LGHNA, CDR2 YNFKEQ. J was trimmed by 3 bases and V by 3 bases; bases with no gene match: 3. The CDR3 totals 14 residues. CDR3 region: CASSQGLADYEQYF. For the CDR3, the DNA is TGTGCCAGCAGCCAGGGACTAGCAGACTACGAGCAGTACTTC.

The genes are TRBV19 and TRBJ1-6, with D perhaps TRBD1 (6 bases). Trimming cost V 7 bases and J 7 bases, with 17 bases left between them. The CDR3 is 15 residues long. In germline, CDR1 is LNHDA, CDR2 SQIVND (reference sequence). In DNA form, the CDR3 reads TGTGCCAGTACCCTACAAACAGGGTCGAATTCACCCCTCCACTTT. Protein sequence: CASTLQTGSNSPLHF. The full variable domain, rest sourced from reference TRBV19 and TRBJ1-6, is DGGITQSPKYLFRKEGQNVTLSCEQNLNHDAMYWYRQDPGQGLRLIYYSQIVNDFQKGDIAEGYSVSREKKESFPLTVTSAQKNPTAFYLCASTLQTGSNSPLHFGNGTRLTVT.